Ten or more counts support the clone carrying this T cell receptor (beta chain). What it binds is unknown. Construction of TCR beta libraries was performed using quantitative 5'-RACE with molecular barcodes. TCRdb re-derived calls from the 5' RACE reads in MiXCR, one entry per CDR3 protein. The sample includes around 340,000 distinct CDR3 sequences, roughly 14% of them seen just once. These data are taken from a study of CD8 T cells in ankylosing spondylitis. The junction had 8 bases not matched to a gene; V was cut back by 4 bases and J by 0 bases. The CDR3 consists of 16 residues. Germline V gives CDR1 SQVTM, CDR2 ANQGSEA. Findings of the study overall: Reportedly, significant enrichment of disease-linked clones occurred in matched ankylosing spondylitis synovial fluid. Reactive arthritis synovial fluid and blood previously showed some of these motif variants. It appeared that ankylosing spondylitis blood was characterized by a TCR beta motif of roughly 8 highly homologous variants.

The rearrangement joins TRBV29-1 to TRBJ2-2; 7 nucleotides match TRBD1. The sequence was collected from a male donor with ankylosing spondylitis or in good health (not recorded which). The sample consisted of blood, either unsorted or a sorted T cell fraction (not recorded which). In nucleotides, the CDR3 is TGCAGCGTTGCGGAAAACAGGGGAACGAACACCGGGGAGCTGTTTTTT. Translating gives CSVAENRGTNTGELFF.